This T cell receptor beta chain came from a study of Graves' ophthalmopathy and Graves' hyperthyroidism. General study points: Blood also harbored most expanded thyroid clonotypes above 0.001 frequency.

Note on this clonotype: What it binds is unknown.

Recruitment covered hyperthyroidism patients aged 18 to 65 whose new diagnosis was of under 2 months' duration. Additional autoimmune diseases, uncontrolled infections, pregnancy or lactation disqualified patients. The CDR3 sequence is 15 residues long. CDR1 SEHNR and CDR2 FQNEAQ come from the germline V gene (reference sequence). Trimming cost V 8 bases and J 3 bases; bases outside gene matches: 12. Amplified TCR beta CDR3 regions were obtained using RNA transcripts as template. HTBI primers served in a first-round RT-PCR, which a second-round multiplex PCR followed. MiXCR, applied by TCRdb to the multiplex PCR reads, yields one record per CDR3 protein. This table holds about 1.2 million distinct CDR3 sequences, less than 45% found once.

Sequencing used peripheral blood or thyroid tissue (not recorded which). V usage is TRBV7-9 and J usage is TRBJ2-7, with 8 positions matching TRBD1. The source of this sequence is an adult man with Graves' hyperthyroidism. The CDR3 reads CASARQGNYGYEQYF. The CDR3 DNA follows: TGTGCCAGCGCAAGACAGGGGAACTATGGCTACGAGCAGTACTTC.